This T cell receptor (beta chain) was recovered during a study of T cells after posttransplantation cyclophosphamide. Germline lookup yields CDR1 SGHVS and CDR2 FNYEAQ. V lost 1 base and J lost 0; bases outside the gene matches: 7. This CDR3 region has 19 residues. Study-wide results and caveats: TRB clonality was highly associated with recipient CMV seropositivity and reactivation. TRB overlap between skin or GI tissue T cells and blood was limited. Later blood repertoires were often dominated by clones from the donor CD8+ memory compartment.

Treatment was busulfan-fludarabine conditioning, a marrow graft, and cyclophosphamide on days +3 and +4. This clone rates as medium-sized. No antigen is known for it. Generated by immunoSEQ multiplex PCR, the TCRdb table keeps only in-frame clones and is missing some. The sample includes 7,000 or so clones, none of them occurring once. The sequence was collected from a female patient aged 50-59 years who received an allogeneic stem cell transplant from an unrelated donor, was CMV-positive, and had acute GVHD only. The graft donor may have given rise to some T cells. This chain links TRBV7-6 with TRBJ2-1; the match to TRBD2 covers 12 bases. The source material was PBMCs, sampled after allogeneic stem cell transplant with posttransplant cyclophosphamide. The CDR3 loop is CASSLDLLAGGLSYNEQFF. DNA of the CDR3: TGTGCCAGCAGCTTAGACCTCCTAGCGGGAGGGCTCTCCTACAATGAGCAGTTCTTC.